Listed here is a single TCR beta chain. These data belong to a study of PD-L1 blockade in urothelial cancer. The assay was immunoSEQ multiplex PCR, and TCRdb's table has in-frame clones only and misses some. The top ten hold 8.8% of the sample, which has some 48,000 clones, approximately 80% seen once. Time point reported: peripheral blood 6 weeks after treatment start. The V gene lost 4 bases and the J gene lost 8 bases, with 18 bases spanning the gap. This CDR3 is built from 15 residues. Per the germline V gene, CDR1 is SGDLS and CDR2 is YYNGEE. The sequences come from PBMCs, collected around atezolizumab (anti-PD-L1) treatment. The sequence derives from a man aged 70-80 years with urothelial cancer. The chain uses TRBV9 and TRBJ1-4, with D unresolved. Here the CDR3 reads CASSPAAGRGEKLFF. CDR3 coding DNA: TGTGCCAGCAGCCCCGCAGCGGGCAGAGGGGAAAAACTGTTTTTT.